This T cell receptor beta chain emerged from a study of T cell changes during pregnancy in multiple sclerosis. Assay: immunoSEQ multiplex PCR; the TCRdb copy retains only in-frame clones and omits some. The data contain more than 55,000 clones, around 94% of them singletons. CDR1 and CDR2 (germline): LNHDA, SQIVND (reference sequence). The CDR3 contains 12 residues. Trimming removed 6 bases from V and 8 bases from J, with 10 bases in between. This sample comprised CD8+ T cells from peripheral blood mononuclear cells, obtained after pregnancy. The sequence was collected from a female donor with multiple sclerosis, enrolled in a pregnancy study. V gene TRBV19 combines with J gene TRBJ1-4; the D gene is possibly TRBD1 (6 bases). The CDR3 DNA reads as TGTGCCAGTAGACAGGGTGGCGAAAAACTGTTTTTT. The encoded protein is CASRQGGEKLFF.